This is a list of T cell receptor beta chains from one sample in a study of shared T cell receptors in the human thymus. Data came from immunoSEQ multiplex PCR; TCRdb stores just in-frame clones and leaves some out. The data hold hundreds of thousands of clones, with approximately 87% observed a single time. The same data also went into a second study, on human thymus T cells.

Sequences were obtained from thymocytes. These receptors were obtained from a boy in the first two years of life with a congenital heart defect. CDR3s include the opening cysteine and the closing phenylalanine or tryptophan. The D gene is left open where the match is weak. Expanded clones are given a class, and other clones once, few, many or no size at all.

J | V | D | size | CDR3 | DNA
TRBJ1-5 | TRBV28 | TRBD1 | . | CASSLGDSGNQPQHF | TGTGCCAGCAGTTTGGGGGACAGCGGCAATCAGCCCCAGCATTTT
TRBJ2-3 | TRBV19 | TRBD1 | . | CASSAGGKDTQYF | TGTGCCAGTAGCGCAGGGGGCAAGGATACGCAGTATTTT
TRBJ1-2 | TRBV29-1 | . | few | CSVEGQEEDYGYTF | TGCAGCGTTGAGGGGCAGGAAGAAGACTATGGCTACACCTTC
TRBJ2-1 | TRBV7-9 | TRBD1 | . | CASSPTTGDEQFF | TGTGCCAGCAGCCCGACCACAGGGGATGAGCAGTTCTTC
TRBJ1-6 | TRBV6-1 | . | . | CASSEAVGGDSPLHF | TGTGCCAGCAGTGAAGCAGTGGGGGGGGATTCACCCCTCCACTTT
TRBJ2-4 | TRBV13 | . | few | CASSLSQGAGNIQYF | TGTGCCAGCAGCTTGTCACAGGGTGCGGGAAACATTCAGTACTTC
TRBJ1-1 | TRBV15 | TRBD1 | . | CATSRARATGGWKTEAFF | TGTGCCACCAGCAGAGCTCGGGCGACAGGGGGCTGGAAAACTGAAGCTTTCTTT
TRBJ1-5 | TRBV4-3 | . | . | CASSQDRGNQPQHF | TGCGCCAGCAGCCAAGACAGGGGCAATCAGCCCCAGCATTTT
TRBJ1-5 | TRBV4-1 | . | . | CASSPPLGGKQPQHF | TGCGCCAGCAGCCCCCCCCTGGGGGGGAAACAGCCCCAGCATTTT
TRBJ2-2 | TRBV14 | TRBD1 | . | CASSQVGQVRTGELFF | TGTGCCAGCAGCCAAGTCGGACAGGTGCGCACCGGGGAGCTGTTTTTT
TRBJ1-1 | TRBV7-2 | TRBD1 | once | CASSSHRGANTEAFF | TGTGCCAGCAGCTCTCACAGGGGAGCGAACACTGAAGCTTTCTTT
TRBJ2-1 | TRBV29-1 | TRBD2 | . | CSGSLGGARASGERWYEQFF | TGCAGCGGCTCCCTCGGGGGCGCACGGGCTAGCGGGGAGAGATGGTATGAGCAGTTCTTC
TRBJ1-5 | TRBV6-1 | TRBD1 | once | CASSEGQGVRNQPQHF | TGTGCCAGCAGTGAGGGACAGGGCGTTCGCAATCAGCCCCAGCATTTT
TRBJ2-7 | TRBV5-1 | . | . | CASTHEQGSSYEQYF | TGCGCCAGCACCCATGAACAGGGTAGCTCCTACGAGCAGTACTTC
TRBJ1-5 | TRBV6-1 | . | once | CASSGPQDGGLYSNQPQHF | TGTGCCAGCAGTGGGCCCCAGGACGGGGGGTTATATAGCAATCAGCCCCAGCATTTT
TRBJ1-2 | TRBV30 | TRBD1 | . | CAWSPQQGWRGYTF | TGTGCCTGGAGCCCCCAACAGGGGTGGAGGGGCTACACCTTC
TRBJ1-3 | TRBV9 | . | . | CASSGLPGGIGNTIYF | TGTGCCAGCAGCGGCCTCCCGGGGGGCATTGGAAACACCATATATTTT
TRBJ2-7 | TRBV4-1 | TRBD1 | . | CASSQKGDRGPDEQYF | TGTGCCAGCAGCCAAAAGGGGGACAGGGGGCCGGACGAGCAGTACTTC
TRBJ2-7 | TRBV6-1 | TRBD1 | . | CASSVRAGQGDSYEQYF | TGTGCCAGCAGTGTTCGGGCGGGACAGGGAGACTCCTACGAGCAGTACTTC
TRBJ1-1 | TRBV25-1 | . | . | CASSEYKGGGTEAFF | TGTGCCAGCAGTGAATATAAGGGGGGGGGCACTGAAGCTTTCTTT
TRBJ2-7 | TRBV6-1 | TRBD1 | . | CASSGGTGGTYEQYF | TGTGCCAGCAGTGGGGGGACAGGGGGTACCTACGAGCAGTACTTC
TRBJ1-2 | TRBV7-9 | TRBD1 | once | CASSPARGHYGYTF | TGTGCCAGCAGCCCAGCGAGGGGGCATTATGGCTACACCTTC
TRBJ2-7 | TRBV5-1 | TRBD2 | . | CASSSGHSGRWNEQYF | TGCGCCAGCAGCAGCGGCCATAGCGGGAGATGGAACGAGCAGTACTTC